This T cell receptor (beta chain) is drawn from a study of T cell changes during pregnancy in multiple sclerosis. Assay used: immunoSEQ multiplex PCR; TCRdb lists only in-frame clones, some missing. Among about 39,000 clones listed, 85% to 95% were seen once. CDR3 length: 17 residues. The V segment lost 5 bases and the J segment 0 bases; nucleotides outside the gene matches: 14. CDR1 and CDR2 from the germline V gene are SGHNT and YYREEE (reference sequence). This receptor was taken from a female donor with multiple sclerosis, enrolled in a pregnancy study. V gene TRBV5-4 combines with J gene TRBJ2-7, with 7 bases fitting TRBD2. The source material was CD4+ T cells from peripheral blood mononuclear cells, sampled after pregnancy. The CDR3: CASSPAPLAEHSYEQYF. In nucleotides, the CDR3 is TGTGCCAGCAGTCCGGCCCCTCTAGCGGAACACTCCTACGAGCAGTACTTC.